The subject of this entry is one T cell receptor (beta chain). Its specificity is not known. The sample comes from a study of regulatory and conventional T cells in RAG deficiency. Findings of the study overall: Shorter CDR3s in all patient subsets; >85% Treg-Tconv overlap in Omenn.

Conventional CD4+ T cells were sorted from blood as CD25-low CD127-high cells. This CDR3 contains 14 residues. V lost 3 bases to trimming and J lost 7 bases, with 15 bases between them. CDR1 is SQVTM, CDR2 ANQGSEA, per germline. The assay was immunoSEQ multiplex PCR, and TCRdb's table has in-frame clones only and misses some. The sample gives tens of thousands of clones, around 90% of which show up once; 0.51% is in the top ten. The same sample was also used in a study of regulatory T cells. According to that study: The primer mix had 52 TRBV and 13 TRBJ primers. Skewed V and J usage and few unique V-J pairs marked patient repertoires, most in Tregs.

The receptor was derived from a human donor in good health. Sequenced sample: CD4+ effector T cells sorted from blood. V is TRBV29-1 and J is TRBJ1-4, with a tentative D call TRBD1 (6 bases). The CDR3 protein is CSVDGRGSGEKLFF. In DNA, the CDR3 is TGCAGCGTTGATGGGAGGGGGTCGGGTGAAAAACTGTTTTTT.